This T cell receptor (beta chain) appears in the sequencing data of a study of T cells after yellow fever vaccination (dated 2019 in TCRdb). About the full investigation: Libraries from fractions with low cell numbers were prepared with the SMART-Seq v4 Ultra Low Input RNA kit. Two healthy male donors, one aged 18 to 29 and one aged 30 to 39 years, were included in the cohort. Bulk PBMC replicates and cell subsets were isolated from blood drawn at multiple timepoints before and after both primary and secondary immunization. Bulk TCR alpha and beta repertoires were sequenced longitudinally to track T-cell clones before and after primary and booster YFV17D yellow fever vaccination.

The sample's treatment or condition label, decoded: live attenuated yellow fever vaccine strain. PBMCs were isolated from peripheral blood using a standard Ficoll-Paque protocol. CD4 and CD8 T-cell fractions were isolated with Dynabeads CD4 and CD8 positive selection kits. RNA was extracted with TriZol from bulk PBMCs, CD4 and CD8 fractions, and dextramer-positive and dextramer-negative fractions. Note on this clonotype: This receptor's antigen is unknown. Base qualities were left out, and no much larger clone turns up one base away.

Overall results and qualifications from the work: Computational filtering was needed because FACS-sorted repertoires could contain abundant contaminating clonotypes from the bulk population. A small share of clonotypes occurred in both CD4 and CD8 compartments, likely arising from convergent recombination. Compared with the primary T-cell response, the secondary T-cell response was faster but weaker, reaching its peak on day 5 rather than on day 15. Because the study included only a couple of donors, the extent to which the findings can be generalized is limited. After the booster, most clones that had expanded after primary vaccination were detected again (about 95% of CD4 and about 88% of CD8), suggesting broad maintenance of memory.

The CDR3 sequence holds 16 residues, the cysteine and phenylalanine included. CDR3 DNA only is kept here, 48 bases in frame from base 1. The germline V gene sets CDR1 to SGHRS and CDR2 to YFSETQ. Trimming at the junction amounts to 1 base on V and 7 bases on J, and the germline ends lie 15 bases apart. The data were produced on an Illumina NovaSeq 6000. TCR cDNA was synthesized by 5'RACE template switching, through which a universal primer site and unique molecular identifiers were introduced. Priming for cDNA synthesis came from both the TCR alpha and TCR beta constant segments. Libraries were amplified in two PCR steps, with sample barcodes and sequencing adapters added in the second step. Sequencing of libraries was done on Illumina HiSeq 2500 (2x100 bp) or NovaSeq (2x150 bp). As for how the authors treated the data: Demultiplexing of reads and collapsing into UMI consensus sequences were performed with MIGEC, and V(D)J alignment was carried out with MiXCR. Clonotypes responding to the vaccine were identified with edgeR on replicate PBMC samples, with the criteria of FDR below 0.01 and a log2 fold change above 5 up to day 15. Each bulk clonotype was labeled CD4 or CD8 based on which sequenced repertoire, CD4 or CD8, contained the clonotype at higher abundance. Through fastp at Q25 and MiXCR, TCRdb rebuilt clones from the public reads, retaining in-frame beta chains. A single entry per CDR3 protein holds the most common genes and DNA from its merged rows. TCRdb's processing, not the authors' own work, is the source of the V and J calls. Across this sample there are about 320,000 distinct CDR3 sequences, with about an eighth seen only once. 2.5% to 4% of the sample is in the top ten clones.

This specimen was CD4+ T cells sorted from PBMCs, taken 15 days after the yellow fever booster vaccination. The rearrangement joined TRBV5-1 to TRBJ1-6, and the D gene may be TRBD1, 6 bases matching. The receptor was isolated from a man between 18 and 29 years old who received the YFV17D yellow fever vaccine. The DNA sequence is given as TGCGCCAGCAGCTTGTGGGGGCCGTCGTCAAATTCACCCCTCCACTTT. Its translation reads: CASSLWGPSSNSPLHF.